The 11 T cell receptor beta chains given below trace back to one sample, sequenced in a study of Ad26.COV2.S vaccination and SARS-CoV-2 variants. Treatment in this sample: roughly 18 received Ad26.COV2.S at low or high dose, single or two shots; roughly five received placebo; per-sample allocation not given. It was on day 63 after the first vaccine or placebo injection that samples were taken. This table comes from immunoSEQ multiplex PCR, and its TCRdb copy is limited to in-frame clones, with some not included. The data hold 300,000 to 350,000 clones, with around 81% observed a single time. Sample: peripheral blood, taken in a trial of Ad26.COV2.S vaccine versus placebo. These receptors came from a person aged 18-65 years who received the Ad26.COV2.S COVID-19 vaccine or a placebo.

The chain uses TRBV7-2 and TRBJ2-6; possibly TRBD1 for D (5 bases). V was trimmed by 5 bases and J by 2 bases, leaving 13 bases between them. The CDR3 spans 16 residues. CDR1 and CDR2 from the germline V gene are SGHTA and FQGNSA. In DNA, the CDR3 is TGTGCCAGCAGCCCCAGGGTTACAACTGGGGCCAACGTCCTGACTTTC. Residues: CASSPRVTTGANVLTF.

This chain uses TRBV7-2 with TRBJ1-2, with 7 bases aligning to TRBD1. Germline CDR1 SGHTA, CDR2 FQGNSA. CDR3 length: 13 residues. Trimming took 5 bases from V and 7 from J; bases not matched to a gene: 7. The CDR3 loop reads CASSQTGSGGYTF. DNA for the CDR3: TGTGCCAGCAGCCAGACAGGGTCGGGTGGCTACACCTTC.

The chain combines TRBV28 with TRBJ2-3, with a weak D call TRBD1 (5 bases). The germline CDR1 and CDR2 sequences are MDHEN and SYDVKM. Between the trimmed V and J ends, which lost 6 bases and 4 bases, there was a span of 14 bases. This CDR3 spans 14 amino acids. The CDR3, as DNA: TGTGCCAGCAGGCCCGAAGGGGCGGCAGATACGCAGTATTTT. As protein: CASRPEGAADTQYF. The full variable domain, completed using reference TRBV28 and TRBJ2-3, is DVKVTQSSRYLVKRTGEKVFLECVQDMDHENMFWYRQDPGLGLRLIYFSYDVKMKEKGDIPEGYSVSREKKERFSLILESASTNQTSMYLCASRPEGAADTQYFGPGTRLTVL.

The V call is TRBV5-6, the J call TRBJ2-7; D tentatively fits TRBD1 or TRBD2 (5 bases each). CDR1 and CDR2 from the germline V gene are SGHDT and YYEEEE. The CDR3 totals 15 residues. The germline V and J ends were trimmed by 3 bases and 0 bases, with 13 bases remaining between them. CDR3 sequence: CASSSAWGNSYEQYF. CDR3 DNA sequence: TGTGCCAGCAGCTCGGCTTGGGGGAACTCCTACGAGCAGTACTTC.

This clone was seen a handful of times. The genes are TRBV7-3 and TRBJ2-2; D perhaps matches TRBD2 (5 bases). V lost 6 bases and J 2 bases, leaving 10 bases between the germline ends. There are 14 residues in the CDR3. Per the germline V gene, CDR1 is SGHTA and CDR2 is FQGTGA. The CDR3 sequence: CASSLGLNTGELFF. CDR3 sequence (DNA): TGTGCCAGCAGTTTAGGACTTAACACCGGGGAGCTGTTTTTT.

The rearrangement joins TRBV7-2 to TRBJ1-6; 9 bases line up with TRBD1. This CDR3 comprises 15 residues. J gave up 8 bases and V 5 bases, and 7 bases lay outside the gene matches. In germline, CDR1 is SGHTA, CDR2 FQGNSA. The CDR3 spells CASSKSGTGYSPLHF. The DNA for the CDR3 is TGTGCCAGCAGCAAATCCGGGACAGGGTATTCACCCCTCCACTTT.

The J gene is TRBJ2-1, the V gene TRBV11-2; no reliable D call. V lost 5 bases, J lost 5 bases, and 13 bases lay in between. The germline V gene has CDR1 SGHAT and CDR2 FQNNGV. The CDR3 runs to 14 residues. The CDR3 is CASSPRHLNNEQFF. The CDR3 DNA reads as TGTGCCAGCAGCCCGCGACACCTAAACAATGAGCAGTTCTTC.

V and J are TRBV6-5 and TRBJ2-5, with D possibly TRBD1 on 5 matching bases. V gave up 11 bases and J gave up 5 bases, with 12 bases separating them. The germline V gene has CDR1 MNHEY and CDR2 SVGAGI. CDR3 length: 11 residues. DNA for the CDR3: TGTGCCGTCAGGGATTTGGAGACCCAGTACTTC. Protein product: CAVRDLETQYF.

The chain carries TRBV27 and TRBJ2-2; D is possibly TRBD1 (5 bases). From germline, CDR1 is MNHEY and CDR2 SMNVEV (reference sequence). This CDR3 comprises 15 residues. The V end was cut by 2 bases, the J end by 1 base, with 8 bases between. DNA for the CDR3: TGTGCCAGCAGTTTAGTCAGGGAGAACACCGGGGAGCTGTTTTTT. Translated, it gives CASSLVRENTGELFF.

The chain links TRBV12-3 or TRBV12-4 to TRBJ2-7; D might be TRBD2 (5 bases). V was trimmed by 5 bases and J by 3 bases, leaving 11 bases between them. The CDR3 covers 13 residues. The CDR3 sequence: CASSGKAVYEQYF. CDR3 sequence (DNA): TGTGCCAGCAGTGGGAAAGCGGTCTACGAGCAGTACTTC.

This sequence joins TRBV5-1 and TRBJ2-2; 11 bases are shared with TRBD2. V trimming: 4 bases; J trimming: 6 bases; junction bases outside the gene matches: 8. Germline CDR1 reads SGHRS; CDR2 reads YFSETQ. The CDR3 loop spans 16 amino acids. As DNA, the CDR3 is TGCGCCAGCAGCCAAACTAGCGGGGGAACGGCCGGGGAGCTGTTTTTT. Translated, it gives CASSQTSGGTAGELFF. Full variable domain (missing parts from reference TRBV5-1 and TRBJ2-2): KAGVTQTPRYLIKTRGQQVTLSCSPISGHRSVSWYQQTPGQGLQFLFEYFSETQRNKGNFPGRFSGRQFSNSRSEMNVSTLELGDSALYLCASSQTSGGTAGELFFGEGSRLTVL.